This entry features one T cell receptor beta chain sequence. Its antigen is not known. This entry comes from a study of T cell responses to AZD1222 COVID-19 vaccine. Findings and caveats of the study: AZD1222 recipients seropositive at baseline numbered only six. Recipients of two AZD1222 doses showed rising Spike-specific TCR breadth and depth. The study sampled repertoires only after the peak T cell response.

This table comes from immunoSEQ multiplex PCR, and its TCRdb copy is limited to in-frame clones, with some not included. The sample shows 100,000 to 150,000 clones, roughly 88% of them seen only once. Germline V gene lookup returns CDR1 SGHRS and CDR2 YFSETQ. V lost 4 bases and J lost 11; bases outside the gene matches: 6. CDR3 size: 14 residues. The sequencing used peripheral blood, collected on day 0 of AZD1222 vaccination. The V gene is TRBV5-1, the J gene TRBJ1-6, with TRBD1 matching over 10 bases. This receptor was obtained from an adult in good health. CDR3: CASSPGDRGPPLHF. In nucleotides, the CDR3 is TGCGCCAGCAGCCCCGGGGACAGGGGTCCACCCCTCCACTTT.